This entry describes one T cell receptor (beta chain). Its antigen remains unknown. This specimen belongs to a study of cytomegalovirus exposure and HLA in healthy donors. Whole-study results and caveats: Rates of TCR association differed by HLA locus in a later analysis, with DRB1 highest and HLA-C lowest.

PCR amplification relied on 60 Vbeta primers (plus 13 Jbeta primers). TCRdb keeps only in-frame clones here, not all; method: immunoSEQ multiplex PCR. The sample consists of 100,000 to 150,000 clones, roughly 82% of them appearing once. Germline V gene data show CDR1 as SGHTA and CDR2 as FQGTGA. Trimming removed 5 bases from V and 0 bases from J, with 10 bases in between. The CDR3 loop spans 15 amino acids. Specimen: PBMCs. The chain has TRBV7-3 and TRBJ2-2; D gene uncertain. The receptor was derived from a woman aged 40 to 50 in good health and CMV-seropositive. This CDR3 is CASSSSRTNTGELFF. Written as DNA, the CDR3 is TGTGCCAGCAGCAGTAGCCGTACGAACACCGGGGAGCTGTTTTTT.